This TCR beta chain was recorded in a study of a mutant IDH1 vaccine in newly diagnosed glioma. Study-wide context: Patients began vaccination 4-6 weeks after radiotherapy alone, or with temozolomide cycles.

Stated time point: week 23, last vaccination. Alongside topical imiquimod, each dose of vaccine comprised 300 ug of mutant IDH1 20-mer peptide. Regarding this clone: Its target is unknown.

Sequencing was performed with immunoSEQ multiplex PCR; in TCRdb, only in-frame clones are kept and a portion is missing. The sample carries 65,000 or so clones, 70% to 90% recorded once. Material: PBMCs, obtained from a glioma patient whose treatment included an IDH1 peptide vaccine. The receptor was isolated from a man aged 25 to 40 with glioma.

The chain's CDR3 is CASLRWGDPADTQYF. The CDR3 nucleotides are TGTGCCAGCTTAAGATGGGGGGACCCAGCAGATACGCAGTATTTT. The J gene is TRBJ2-3, the V gene TRBV28; TRBD2 is a possible D gene (6 bases). V lost 8 bases, J lost 4 bases, and 19 bases lay in between. Germline V gene data show CDR1 as MDHEN and CDR2 as SYDVKM. The CDR3 runs to 15 residues.